These 25 T cell receptor beta chains came from one sample sequenced in a study of blood T cell repertoires in COVID-19 (dated by TCRdb to about 2020). The library was generated by the immunoSEQ multiplex PCR assay. Imported from immuneACCESS, the table was reduced by TCRdb to in-frame sequences with V and J called. These copies leave out some clones; in studies compared against another copy, an unresolved V gene accounts for under half, and the cause of the remainder is not known. This sample comprises 200,000 to 250,000 clones, 80% to 90% of them detected only once. Of the sample, about 4% falls within the top ten clones. Input material: PBMCs or T cells enriched from blood (not recorded which). All receptors derive from a woman aged 30 to 39 who had been exposed to COVID-19.

The chain joins TRBV30 to TRBJ1-5, with TRBD1 as a possible D gene (5 bases). The CDR3 covers 16 residues. Germline assignment: CDR1 GTSNPN and CDR2 SVGIG (reference sequence). V was shortened by 2 bases and J by 2 bases, with 16 bases between the two germline ends. DNA of the CDR3: TGTGCCTGGAGTCGCGGGGCAGGTTTTGGCAATCAGCCCCAGCATTTT. Translating gives CAWSRGAGFGNQPQHF. The whole variable domain, filled in from reference TRBV30 and TRBJ1-5, reads SQTIHQWPATLVQPVGSPLSLECTVEGTSNPNLYWYRQAAGRGLQLLFYSVGIGQISSEVPQNLSASRPQDRQFILSSKKLLLSDSGFYLCAWSRGAGFGNQPQHFGDGTRLSIL.

DNA of the CDR3: TGTGCCAGCAGCTTAGGACTAGCGGCTTACAATGAGCAGTTCTTC. This gives the protein CASSLGLAAYNEQFF. The V call is TRBV7-7, the J call TRBJ2-1; TRBD2 agrees at 9 bases. This CDR3 comprises 15 residues. The J segment lost 4 bases and the V segment lost 1 base, leaving 2 bases of the junction unmatched. Germline assignment: CDR1 SSHAT and CDR2 FNYEAQ (reference sequence).

The chain joins TRBV9 to TRBJ2-3; D gene ambiguous. The V end was cut by 3 bases, the J end by 9 bases, with 8 bases between. CDR1 is SGDLS, CDR2 YYNGEE, per germline. The CDR3 totals 11 residues. The CDR3 loop is CASSEPGTQYF. The CDR3 DNA sequence: TGTGCCAGCAGCGAGCCAGGCACGCAGTATTTT.

V usage is TRBV19 and J usage is TRBJ1-2, with TRBD1 matching over 8 bases. Germline CDR1 reads LNHDA; CDR2 reads SQIVND (reference sequence). V was clipped by 11 bases and J by 4 bases; unmatched bases: 6. There are 12 residues in the CDR3. CDR3 amino acids: CAVATGAYGYTF. DNA of the CDR3: TGTGCCGTCGCGACAGGGGCCTATGGCTACACCTTC.

This clone appeared once. The chain carries TRBV10-3 and TRBJ2-3; D possibly corresponds to TRBD2 (6 bases). The V end was cut by 0 bases, the J end by 2 bases, with 27 bases between. This CDR3 has 21 residues. CDR1 and CDR2 (germline): ENHRY, SYGVKD. The CDR3 DNA is TGTGCCATCAGTGAGTCACTAATAAGGTCCTGGGACTTCCCTTACACAGATACGCAGTATTTT. This sequence encodes CAISESLIRSWDFPYTDTQYF.

The chain links TRBV30 to TRBJ1-5; TRBD1 aligns across 7 bases. Germline V gene sequence: CDR1 GTSNPN, CDR2 SVGIG (reference sequence). This CDR3 comprises 16 residues. With V trimmed by 1 base and J by 4 bases, 10 bases remained unmatched. CDR3 in amino acids: CAWSEGARLRNQPQHF. CDR3 DNA sequence: TGTGCCTGGAGTGAGGGGGCGCGTCTTCGAAATCAGCCCCAGCATTTT.

V gene TRBV7-9 combines with J gene TRBJ1-1; tentatively, D is TRBD1 (5 bases). The CDR3 runs to 16 residues. From germline, CDR1 is SEHNR and CDR2 FQNEAQ (reference sequence). Trimming took off 2 bases at V and 1 base at J, with 14 bases between the two ends. The CDR3 sequence is CASSLISRQGNTEAFF. The CDR3 DNA reads as TGTGCCAGCAGCTTAATCTCCCGGCAGGGGAACACTGAAGCTTTCTTT.

J is TRBJ2-7 and V is TRBV5-1; 14 bases agree with TRBD2. Germline CDR1 reads SGHRS; CDR2 reads YFSETQ. The junction had 12 bases not matched to a gene; V was cut back by 2 bases and J by 2 bases. The CDR3 is made up of 19 amino acids. This CDR3 is CASSLGPGLAGGAPYEQYF. DNA for the CDR3: TGCGCCAGCAGCTTAGGTCCAGGACTAGCGGGAGGTGCCCCCTACGAGCAGTACTTC.

The chain joins TRBV5-4 to TRBJ2-7; D uncertain. The CDR3 is 17 amino acids. Per the germline V gene, CDR1 is SGHNT and CDR2 is YYREEE (reference sequence). Trimming left V 2 bases short and J 0 bases short, with 18 bases between. The CDR3 bases are TGTGCCAGCAGCTTTGGCCTGCCTTCTGATTACTCCTACGAGCAGTACTTC. Protein sequence: CASSFGLPSDYSYEQYF.

The gene calls are TRBV18 and TRBJ2-2; 9 bases map to TRBD1. The germline V gene encodes CDR1 KGHSH and CDR2 LQKENI. Unmatched junction bases numbered 6, after V lost 3 bases and J lost 1 base. The CDR3 sequence is 17 residues long. DNA of the CDR3: TGTGCCAGCTCACCGCGAACAGGGGGCAAGAACACCGGGGAGCTGTTTTTT. As protein: CASSPRTGGKNTGELFF.

J is TRBJ2-3 and V is TRBV18, with TRBD2 as a possible D gene (7 bases). With 3 bases removed from V and 6 bases from J, the gap between germline ends came to 16 bases. From germline, CDR1 is KGHSH and CDR2 LQKENI. The CDR3 is 15 amino acids. CDR3 protein: CASSPAGGRGDTQYF. The CDR3 DNA reads TGTGCCAGCTCACCTGCCGGGGGGCGCGGGGATACGCAGTATTTT.

This clone was found a few times. The chain couples TRBV20-1 to TRBJ2-1, with a weak D call TRBD2 (6 bases). Trimming pared 3 bases from V and 0 bases from J, leaving 15 bases between. This CDR3 has 16 residues. Per germline, CDR1 DFQATT and CDR2 SNEGSKA (reference sequence). The CDR3 nucleotides are TGCAGTGCTAGTTCCAGCGGAGGGAGCTCCTACAATGAGCAGTTCTTC. Translation: CSASSSGGSSYNEQFF.

The chain joins TRBV6-5 to TRBJ2-1; possibly TRBD2 for D (6 bases). Trimming took 5 bases from V and 5 from J, leaving 10 bases between them. Germline CDR1 MNHEY, CDR2 SVGAGI. This CDR3 is built from 13 residues. Here the CDR3 DNA reads TGTGCCAGCAGTCGCGGGACGGACAATGAGCAGTTCTTC. Encoded protein: CASSRGTDNEQFF.

This clone was counted a single time. This chain connects TRBV27 to TRBJ2-7; maybe TRBD1 (5 bases). CDR1 and CDR2 (germline): MNHEY, SMNVEV (reference sequence). CDR3 length: 15 amino acids. Trimming removed 6 bases at V and 4 bases at J, with 19 bases between. The CDR3 region is CASSPETLRAYEQYF. Written as DNA, the CDR3 is TGTGCCAGCAGCCCCGAAACTCTCAGGGCTTACGAGCAGTACTTC.

The chain employs TRBV24-1 and TRBJ2-5; TRBD1 matches at 11 bases. Trimming at V came to 5 bases and at J to 1 base, leaving 5 bases not matched to a gene. Looked up from germline, CDR1 is KGHDR and CDR2 is SFDVKD. The length of the CDR3 is 16 residues. CDR3: CATSGLGQGGQETQYF. In DNA form, the CDR3 reads TGTGCCACCAGTGGCCTGGGACAGGGGGGCCAAGAGACCCAGTACTTC.

This chain uses TRBV21-1 with TRBJ1-2; whether TRBD1, the table's D call, matches the DNA was not checked. TRBV21-1 is labeled a pseudogene. This CDR3 comprises 14 residues. CDR3: CASSKDARGEGYTF. The CDR3 DNA is TGTGCCAGCAGCAAAGATGCCAGGGGAGAGGGCTACACCTTC.

This sequence joins TRBV27 and TRBJ2-6, with 9 bases matching TRBD1. Germline V lookup: CDR1 MNHEY, CDR2 SMNVEV (reference sequence). The CDR3 extends over 19 amino acids. J was trimmed by 0 bases and V by 3 bases; bases with no gene match: 9. The CDR3 bases are TGTGCCAGCAGTTTTAGTGGACAGGGGCTACCCTCTGGGGCCAACGTCCTGACTTTC. It yields the protein CASSFSGQGLPSGANVLTF. The full variable domain, its missing parts supplied by reference TRBV27 and TRBJ2-6, is EAQVTQNPRYLITVTGKKLTVTCSQNMNHEYMSWYRQDPGLGLRQIYYSMNVEVTDKGDVPEGYKVSRKEKRNFPLILESPSPNQTSLYFCASSFSGQGLPSGANVLTFGAGSRLTVL.

The rearrangement links TRBV11-2 to TRBJ2-1, with 9 bases that match TRBD2. V lost 2 bases to trimming and J lost 8 bases; unmatched junction nucleotides: 16. CDR3 length: 18 residues. The V gene's germline CDR1 is SGHAT and CDR2 FQNNGV. CDR3 DNA: TGTGCCAGCAGCTTACCGGAGAGGCTAGCGGGACTTTATGATGAGCAGTTCTTC. Its protein is CASSLPERLAGLYDEQFF.

J is TRBJ1-1 and V is TRBV29-1; TRBD1 agrees at 9 bases. Germline V gene data show CDR1 as SQVTM and CDR2 as ANQGSEA. The CDR3 consists of 14 residues. J lost 3 bases, V lost 5 bases, and 7 bases had no gene match. The CDR3 DNA follows: TGCAGCGTTTCCACAGGGGGCGCGTACACTGAAGCTTTCTTT. This codes for CSVSTGGAYTEAFF.

This chain uses TRBV7-9 with TRBJ2-1, with a weak D call TRBD1 (7 bases). The CDR3 spans 18 residues. Germline-derived CDR1 and CDR2 are SEHNR and FQNEAQ (reference sequence). Between the trimmed V and J ends, which lost 5 bases and 0 bases, there was a span of 20 bases. Here the CDR3 DNA reads TGTGCCAGCAGCCGACGGGTTACTCAGGGGGGCTCCTACAATGAGCAGTTCTTC. Its protein product is CASSRRVTQGGSYNEQFF.

In DNA form, the CDR3 reads TGTGCCACCAGCAGATCAGGACAGGGTTACCCCCAGCATTTT. As protein: CATSRSGQGYPQHF. V is TRBV15 and J is TRBJ1-5; 8 bases match TRBD1. The junction had 7 bases not matched to a gene; V was cut back by 2 bases and J by 10 bases. In germline, CDR1 is LNHNV, CDR2 YYDKDF (reference sequence). This CDR3 is built from 14 residues. Full variable domain (missing parts from reference TRBV15 and TRBJ1-5): DAMVIQNPRYQVTQFGKPVTLSCSQTLNHNVMYWYQQKSSQAPKLLFHYYDKDFNNEADTPDNFQSRRPNTSFCFLDIRSPGLGDTAMYLCATSRSGQGYPQHFGDGTRLSIL.

V gene TRBV28 combines with J gene TRBJ1-5, with 8 bases aligning to TRBD1. This CDR3 contains 15 residues. V was clipped by 3 bases and J by 5 bases; unmatched bases: 6. Germline CDR1 MDHEN, CDR2 SYDVKM. In DNA, the CDR3 is TGTGCCAGCAGTTTTTCAGGGGGCCCTTATCAGCCCCAGCATTTT. Protein sequence: CASSFSGGPYQPQHF.

V and J are TRBV19 and TRBJ1-2, with 9 bases matching TRBD1. The CDR3 is made up of 14 amino acids. The germline gives CDR1 LNHDA, CDR2 SQIVND (reference sequence). The J segment lost 5 bases and the V segment lost 6 bases, leaving 7 bases of the junction unmatched. The CDR3 spells CASRGDRVSYGYTF. The CDR3 DNA is TGTGCCAGTAGAGGGGACAGGGTATCTTATGGCTACACCTTC.

The chain uses TRBV5-1 and TRBJ2-7; TRBD2 matches 9 bases. This CDR3 is 14 amino acids long. The germline V gene has CDR1 SGHRS and CDR2 YFSETQ. The trim removed 4 bases at V and 7 bases at J, leaving 9 bases unmatched. This CDR3 is CASSEAGGLLEQYF. The CDR3 DNA reads TGCGCCAGCAGCGAGGCGGGAGGGTTGTTGGAGCAGTACTTC.

The V gene is TRBV6-5, the J gene TRBJ2-7; 12 nucleotides agree with TRBD1. This CDR3 is 14 amino acids long. In germline, CDR1 is MNHEY, CDR2 SVGAGI. The J segment lost 6 bases and the V segment lost 7 bases, leaving 7 bases of the junction unmatched. In nucleotides, the CDR3 is TGTGCCAGCATCCCGGGACAGGGGGCGTTCGAGCAGTACTTC. Translation gives CASIPGQGAFEQYF.